The source of this T cell receptor (beta chain) is a study of a mutant IDH1 vaccine in newly diagnosed glioma. Across the study: Patients had eight vaccinations, in weeks 1, 3, 5, 7, 11, 15, 19 and 23. Commencement of vaccination occurred 4-6 weeks following radiotherapy alone, or concurrently with temozolomide cycles.

TCRdb's copy holds only in-frame clones and misses some; the assay was immunoSEQ multiplex PCR. This sample has some 60,000 clones, with approximately 80% found just once. For this clone: What it recognizes is unknown.

General observations from the study: Pseudoprogression appeared independent of alterations in top peripheral clonotypes.

Germline V gene sequence: CDR1 SGHTA, CDR2 FQGNSA. Trimming stripped 5 bases from V and 1 base from J, with 12 bases between. This CDR3 comprises 15 residues. The time point: week 11, during vaccination. Topical imiquimod accompanied each vaccine dose, which consisted of 300 ug of mutant IDH1 20-mer peptide. This TCR was sampled from a man aged 25 to 45 with glioma. Sequencing used PBMCs, obtained from a glioma patient whose treatment included an IDH1 peptide vaccine. The chain couples TRBV7-2 to TRBJ1-5, with D unclear. The CDR3 nucleotides are TGTGCCAGCAGCCCGCCAGGAGGAAGCAATCAGCCCCAGCATTTT. It translates to CASSPPGGSNQPQHF.